Listed below are T cell receptor beta chains from one sample, sequenced in a study of a mutant IDH1 vaccine in newly diagnosed glioma. The repertoire was sequenced with immunoSEQ multiplex PCR; TCRdb's copy has only in-frame clones and lacks some. Counted here are roughly 69,000 clones, approximately 86% occurring once; the ten biggest clones make up roughly 2%. Their recognized antigens are unknown. This specimen was PBMCs, taken from a glioma patient whose treatment included an IDH1 peptide vaccine. The receptors come from a man under 40 with glioma. CDR3s include the opening cysteine and the closing phenylalanine or tryptophan. D genes are given only for firm matches. Clone size is shown for a subset of rows, as once, few, many or a class of expanded clone.

v_gene: TRBV7-3
abundance: NA
d_gene: TRBD2
j_gene: TRBJ2-3
CDR3aa: CASRDERGTDTQYF
CDR3nt: TGTGCCAGCAGGGATGAGCGGGGAACAGATACGCAGTATTTT

v_gene: TRBV5-4
abundance: NA
d_gene: NA
j_gene: TRBJ2-3
CDR3aa: CAIPGASDTQYF
CDR3nt: TGTGCCATCCCGGGAGCGTCAGATACGCAGTATTTT

v_gene: TRBV6-5
abundance: NA
d_gene: TRBD1
j_gene: TRBJ2-4
CDR3aa: CASRGQGRDIQYF
CDR3nt: TGTGCCAGCAGGGGACAGGGGAGAGACATTCAGTACTTC

v_gene: TRBV2
abundance: NA
d_gene: TRBD1
j_gene: TRBJ1-4
CDR3aa: CASSAVRDSNEKLFF
CDR3nt: TGTGCCAGCAGTGCCGTCCGGGACAGTAATGAAAAACTGTTTTTT

v_gene: TRBV4-1
abundance: NA
d_gene: NA
j_gene: TRBJ1-3
CDR3aa: CASSQGGGNTIYF
CDR3nt: TGCGCCAGCAGCCAAGGGGGTGGAAACACCATATATTTT

v_gene: TRBV27
abundance: NA
d_gene: TRBD1
j_gene: TRBJ2-7
CDR3aa: CASRTGGSEQYF
CDR3nt: TGTGCCAGCAGGACAGGGGGGTCTGAGCAGTACTTC

v_gene: TRBV7-9
abundance: NA
d_gene: NA
j_gene: TRBJ1-1
CDR3aa: CASSSYAMGYTEAFF
CDR3nt: TGTGCCAGCAGCTCCTATGCTATGGGGTACACTGAAGCTTTCTTT

v_gene: TRBV5-5
abundance: NA
d_gene: NA
j_gene: TRBJ1-6
CDR3aa: CASSLSGTSASLHF
CDR3nt: TGTGCCAGCAGCTTGTCCGGGACCTCCGCCTCCCTCCACTTT

v_gene: TRBV23-1
abundance: NA
d_gene: NA
j_gene: TRBJ1-2
CDR3aa: CASSRTAYTF
CDR3nt: TGCGCCAGCAGTCGGACGGCCTACACCTTC

v_gene: TRBV5-6
abundance: NA
d_gene: TRBD2
j_gene: TRBJ2-7
CDR3aa: CASSALAGRTYEQYF
CDR3nt: TGTGCCAGCAGCGCACTAGCGGGGCGAACCTACGAGCAGTACTTC

v_gene: TRBV9
abundance: NA
d_gene: NA
j_gene: TRBJ2-6
CDR3aa: CASSVGAVPGSGANVLTF
CDR3nt: TGTGCCAGCAGCGTAGGCGCCGTTCCGGGTTCCGGGGCCAACGTCCTGACTTTC

v_gene: TRBV14
abundance: once
d_gene: TRBD2
j_gene: TRBJ2-5
CDR3aa: CASSRGVQETQYF
CDR3nt: TGTGCCAGCAGTCGGGGGGTCCAAGAGACCCAGTACTTC

v_gene: TRBV9
abundance: NA
d_gene: TRBD1
j_gene: TRBJ2-2
CDR3aa: CASSVEPGQGWGTGELFF
CDR3nt: TGTGCCAGCAGCGTAGAACCGGGACAGGGGTGGGGCACCGGGGAGCTGTTTTTT

v_gene: TRBV4-2
abundance: few
d_gene: NA
j_gene: TRBJ2-7
CDR3aa: CASSQDPTTYEQYF
CDR3nt: TGTGCCAGCAGCCAAGACCCAACTACCTACGAGCAGTACTTC

v_gene: TRBV5-1
abundance: NA
d_gene: TRBD1
j_gene: TRBJ2-2
CDR3aa: CASSSGQFTGELFF
CDR3nt: TGCGCCAGCAGCTCGGGACAGTTCACCGGGGAGCTGTTTTTT

v_gene: TRBV6-5
abundance: once
d_gene: NA
j_gene: TRBJ1-5
CDR3aa: CASSYGQGSNQPQHF
CDR3nt: TGTGCCAGCAGTTACGGGCAGGGCAGCAATCAGCCCCAGCATTTT

v_gene: TRBV7-9
abundance: NA
d_gene: TRBD1
j_gene: TRBJ2-4
CDR3aa: CASRQGAKNIQYF
CDR3nt: TGTGCCAGCAGACAGGGGGCCAAAAACATTCAGTACTTC

v_gene: TRBV2
abundance: NA
d_gene: TRBD2
j_gene: TRBJ2-1
CDR3aa: CASSQLAGGDYNEQFF
CDR3nt: TGTGCCAGCAGTCAACTAGCGGGGGGGGATTACAATGAGCAGTTCTTC

v_gene: TRBV19
abundance: NA
d_gene: TRBD2
j_gene: TRBJ2-2
CDR3aa: CASSHPREVSGELFF
CDR3nt: TGTGCCAGTAGCCACCCGCGGGAGGTGTCCGGGGAGCTGTTTTTT

v_gene: TRBV6-1
abundance: NA
d_gene: NA
j_gene: TRBJ1-2
CDR3aa: CASSADSVGGVNGYTF
CDR3nt: TGTGCCAGCAGTGCTGACTCAGTCGGAGGGGTGAATGGCTACACCTTC

v_gene: TRBV28
abundance: NA
d_gene: NA
j_gene: TRBJ2-7
CDR3aa: CASSISGGHEQYF
CDR3nt: TGTGCCAGCAGTATCTCTGGGGGCCACGAGCAGTACTTC

v_gene: TRBV29-1
abundance: NA
d_gene: TRBD1
j_gene: TRBJ1-1
CDR3aa: CSVSGTGDTEAFF
CDR3nt: TGCAGCGTTTCCGGGACAGGGGACACTGAAGCTTTCTTT

v_gene: TRBV28
abundance: NA
d_gene: TRBD2
j_gene: TRBJ2-7
CDR3aa: CASPPGREASEQYF
CDR3nt: TGTGCCAGCCCCCCGGGGCGGGAGGCTAGCGAGCAGTACTTC

v_gene: TRBV30
abundance: NA
d_gene: TRBD1
j_gene: TRBJ2-6
CDR3aa: CAWDRAAGANVLTF
CDR3nt: TGTGCCTGGGACAGGGCTGCCGGGGCCAACGTCCTGACTTTC

v_gene: TRBV29-1
abundance: NA
d_gene: TRBD1
j_gene: TRBJ2-1
CDR3aa: CSVNRGHEQFF
CDR3nt: TGCAGCGTTAACAGGGGCCATGAGCAGTTCTTC

v_gene: TRBV7-7
abundance: NA
d_gene: TRBD2
j_gene: TRBJ2-1
CDR3aa: CASSSSLADTYNEQFF
CDR3nt: TGTGCCAGCAGCTCATCACTAGCGGACACCTACAATGAGCAGTTCTTC

v_gene: TRBV4-3
abundance: NA
d_gene: NA
j_gene: TRBJ2-3
CDR3aa: CASSQEQPTDTQYF
CDR3nt: TGCGCCAGCAGCCAAGAGCAGCCCACAGATACGCAGTATTTT

v_gene: TRBV19
abundance: NA
d_gene: TRBD2
j_gene: TRBJ2-3
CDR3aa: CASGLAQDTQYF
CDR3nt: TGTGCCAGTGGACTAGCACAAGATACGCAGTATTTT

v_gene: TRBV5-8
abundance: NA
d_gene: NA
j_gene: TRBJ2-4
CDR3aa: CASSPIGRGGRYKNIQYF
CDR3nt: TGTGCCAGCAGCCCTATAGGGAGGGGGGGCAGGTACAAAAACATTCAGTACTTC

v_gene: TRBV28
abundance: NA
d_gene: NA
j_gene: TRBJ2-7
CDR3aa: CASTPYSTYEQYF
CDR3nt: TGTGCCAGCACCCCGTACTCGACCTACGAGCAGTACTTC

v_gene: TRBV27
abundance: few
d_gene: NA
j_gene: TRBJ1-5
CDR3aa: CASKQGGQPQHF
CDR3nt: TGTGCCAGCAAACAGGGTGGTCAGCCCCAGCATTTT